The T cell receptor beta chain described here comes from a study of T-cell memory formation after mild COVID-19. This clonotype was observed a handful of times. Its target is not known. Whole-study findings and limits: The study found contracting CD4+ clones mainly in CM and EM and contracting CD8+ clones in EMRA.

A single record per CDR3 protein comes from TCRdb applying MiXCR to the 5' RACE reads. The sample has 110,000 to 150,000 distinct CDR3 sequences, approximately 26% seen once. V shed 1 base and J 7 bases; nucleotides not matched to a gene: 5. The CDR3 is 14 residues long. From germline, CDR1 is SGHRS and CDR2 YFSETQ. Sequencing was done on a sample of PBMCs or a T cell subset sorted from them (not recorded which). The chain is built from TRBV5-1 and TRBJ1-5, with 7 bases lining up with TRBD1. The origin of this receptor is an adult woman who had mild COVID-19 (a few samples of this study predate the infection). Cell type and time point are not known. CDR3 loop: CASSLSGGGQPQHF. The CDR3, as DNA: TGCGCCAGCAGCTTGTCAGGGGGTGGGCAGCCCCAGCATTTT.